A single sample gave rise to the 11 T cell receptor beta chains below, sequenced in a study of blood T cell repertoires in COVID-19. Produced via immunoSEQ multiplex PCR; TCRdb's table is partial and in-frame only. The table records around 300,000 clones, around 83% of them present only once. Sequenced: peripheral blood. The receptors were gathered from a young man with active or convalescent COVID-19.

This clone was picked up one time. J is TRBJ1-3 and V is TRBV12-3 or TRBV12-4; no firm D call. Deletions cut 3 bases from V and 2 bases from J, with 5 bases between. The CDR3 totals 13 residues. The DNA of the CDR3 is TGTGCCAGCAGTTTGAGTACTGGAAACACCATATATTTT. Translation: CASSLSTGNTIYF.

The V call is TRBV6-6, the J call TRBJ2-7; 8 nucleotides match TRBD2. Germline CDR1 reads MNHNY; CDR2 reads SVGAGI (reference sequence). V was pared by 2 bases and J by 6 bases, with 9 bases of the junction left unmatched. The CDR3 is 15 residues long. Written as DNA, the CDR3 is TGTGCCAGCAGTTACAGCCTAGCGGGTACCTCCGAGCAGTACTTC. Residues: CASSYSLAGTSEQYF.

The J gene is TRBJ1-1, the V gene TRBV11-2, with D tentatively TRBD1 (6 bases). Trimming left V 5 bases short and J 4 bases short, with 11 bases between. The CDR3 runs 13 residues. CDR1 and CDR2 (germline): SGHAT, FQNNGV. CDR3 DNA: TGTGCCAGCAGCATACAGGGTGCCACTGAAGCTTTCTTT. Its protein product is CASSIQGATEAFF.

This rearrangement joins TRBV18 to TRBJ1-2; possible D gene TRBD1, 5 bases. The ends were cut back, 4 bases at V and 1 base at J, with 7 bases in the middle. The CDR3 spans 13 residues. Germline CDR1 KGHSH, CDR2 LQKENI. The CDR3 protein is CASSLDSNYGYTF. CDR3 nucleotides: TGTGCCAGCTCACTTGACAGTAACTATGGCTACACCTTC. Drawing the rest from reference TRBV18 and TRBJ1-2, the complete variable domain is NAGVMQNPRHLVRRRGQEARLRCSPMKGHSHVYWYRQLPEEGLKFMVYLQKENIIDESGMPKERFSAEFPKEGPSILRIQQVVRGDSAAYFCASSLDSNYGYTFGSGTRLTVV.

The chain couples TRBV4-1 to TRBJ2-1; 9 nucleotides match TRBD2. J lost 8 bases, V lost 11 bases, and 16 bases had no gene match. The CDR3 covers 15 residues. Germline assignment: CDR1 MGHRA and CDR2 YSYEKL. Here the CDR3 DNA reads TGCGCCTCTACAGTAGGCGGGAGGGGATGGGATGAGCAGTTCTTC. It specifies CASTVGGRGWDEQFF.

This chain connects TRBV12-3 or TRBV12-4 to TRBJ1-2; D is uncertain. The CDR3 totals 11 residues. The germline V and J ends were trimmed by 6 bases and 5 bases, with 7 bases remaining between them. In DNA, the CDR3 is TGTGCCAGCAGAAGGGAGTATGGCTACACCTTC. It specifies CASRREYGYTF.

The CDR3 bases are TGTGCCAGCACCCCAGTGGACAGATCTAATGAAAAACTGTTTTTT. Protein: CASTPVDRSNEKLFF. The V call is TRBV2, the J call TRBJ1-4; D is perhaps TRBD1 (6 bases). Trimming stripped 7 bases from V and 3 bases from J, with 15 bases between. Germline V gene data show CDR1 as SNHLY and CDR2 as FYNNEI. The CDR3 extends over 15 amino acids.

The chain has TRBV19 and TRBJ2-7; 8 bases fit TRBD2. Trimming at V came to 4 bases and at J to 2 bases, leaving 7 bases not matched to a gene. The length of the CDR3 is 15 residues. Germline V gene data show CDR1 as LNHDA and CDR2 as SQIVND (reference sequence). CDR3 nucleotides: TGTGCCAGTAGTACCCGAGGACTAGCCCCCTACGAGCAGTACTTC. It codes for CASSTRGLAPYEQYF.

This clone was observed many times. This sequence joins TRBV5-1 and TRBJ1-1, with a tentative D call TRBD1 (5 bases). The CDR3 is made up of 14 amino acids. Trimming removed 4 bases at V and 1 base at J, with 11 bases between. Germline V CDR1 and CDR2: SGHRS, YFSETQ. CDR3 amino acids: CASSAGPGNTEAFF. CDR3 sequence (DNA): TGCGCCAGCAGCGCGGGGCCAGGGAACACTGAAGCTTTCTTT.

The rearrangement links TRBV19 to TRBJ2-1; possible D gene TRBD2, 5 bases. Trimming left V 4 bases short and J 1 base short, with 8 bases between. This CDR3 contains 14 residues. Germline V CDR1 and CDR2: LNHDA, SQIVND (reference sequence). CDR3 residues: CASSSGQSYNEQFF. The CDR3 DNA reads TGTGCCAGTAGTAGCGGGCAGTCCTACAATGAGCAGTTCTTC. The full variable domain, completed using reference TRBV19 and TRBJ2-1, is DGGITQSPKYLFRKEGQNVTLSCEQNLNHDAMYWYRQDPGQGLRLIYYSQIVNDFQKGDIAEGYSVSREKKESFPLTVTSAQKNPTAFYLCASSSGQSYNEQFFGPGTRLTVL.

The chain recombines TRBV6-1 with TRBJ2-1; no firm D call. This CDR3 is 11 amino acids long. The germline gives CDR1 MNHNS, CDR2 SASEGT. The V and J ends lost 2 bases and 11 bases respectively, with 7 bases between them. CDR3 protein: CASSELRKQFF. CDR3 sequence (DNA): TGTGCCAGCAGTGAACTACGCAAGCAGTTCTTC.